A single sample is the source of the 29 T cell receptor beta chains below, sequenced in a study of cytomegalovirus exposure and HLA in healthy donors. PCR primers comprised 60 Vbeta and 13 Jbeta primers. The table came from immunoSEQ multiplex PCR; TCRdb's copy has only in-frame clones and leaves some out. The data hold nearly 110,000 clones, with around 67% observed a single time. Source material: PBMCs. Receptor source: a woman in her 40s in good health and CMV-seropositive.

The chain employs TRBV29-1 and TRBJ2-5; perhaps TRBD1 as D (5 bases). V was clipped by 5 bases and J by 2 bases, with 12 bases between them. This CDR3 is 13 amino acids long. CDR1 SQVTM and CDR2 ANQGSEA come from the germline V gene. CDR3 DNA: TGCAGCGTTTCTAGACAGAAACAAGAGACCCAGTACTTC. This encodes CSVSRQKQETQYF.

This sequence joins TRBV11-2 and TRBJ2-7; D uncertain. The CDR3 has 12 residues. V was pared by 2 bases and J by 3 bases, with 5 bases between. Germline CDR1 SGHAT, CDR2 FQNNGV. CDR3 sequence: CASSLTSYEQYF. In DNA form, the CDR3 reads TGTGCCAGCAGCTTAACCAGCTACGAGCAGTACTTC.

This clone was picked up one time. The chain's CDR3 is CASSQDFGLAGAKNIQYF. In nucleotides, the CDR3 is TGCGCCAGCAGCCAAGATTTTGGGCTAGCGGGGGCCAAAAACATTCAGTACTTC. The chain employs TRBV4-1 and TRBJ2-4; 9 bases agree with TRBD2. With V trimmed by 0 bases and J by 1 base, 7 bases remained unmatched. Germline loops: CDR1 MGHRA, CDR2 YSYEKL. The CDR3 has 18 amino acids.

The chain couples TRBV9 to TRBJ2-5; TRBD1 matches at 8 bases. The CDR3 has 15 amino acids. Germline V gives CDR1 SGDLS, CDR2 YYNGEE. V lost 3 bases to trimming and J lost 4 bases; unmatched junction nucleotides: 8. For the CDR3, the DNA is TGTGCCAGCAGCGCCGGACAGGGAGAGAGAGAGACCCAGTACTTC. This translates into CASSAGQGERETQYF. Drawing the rest from reference TRBV9 and TRBJ2-5, the complete variable domain is DSGVTQTPKHLITATGQRVTLRCSPRSGDLSVYWYQQSLDQGLQFLIQYYNGEERAKGNILERFSAQQFPDLHSELNLSSLELGDSALYFCASSAGQGERETQYFGPGTRLLVL.

The rearrangement joins TRBV6-1 to TRBJ2-7; 8 positions agree with TRBD1. CDR3 size: 14 residues. Germline assignment: CDR1 MNHNS and CDR2 SASEGT. V lost 6 bases to trimming and J lost 2 bases; unmatched junction nucleotides: 6. DNA for the CDR3: TGTGCCAGCAGAACCGGGACAGGAGCCTACGAGCAGTACTTC. Translated, it gives CASRTGTGAYEQYF.

A few counts support this clone. CDR3: CASSHQTGSNEKLFF. As DNA, the CDR3 is TGTGCCAGCAGTCACCAGACAGGTTCTAATGAAAAACTGTTTTTT. The V call is TRBV6-1, the J call TRBJ1-4; a weak D match, TRBD1 (6 bases). The length of the CDR3 is 15 residues. The V end was cut by 5 bases, the J end by 3 bases, with 13 bases between. Germline V gene sequence: CDR1 MNHNS, CDR2 SASEGT.

The rearrangement links TRBV4-1 to TRBJ1-6; perhaps TRBD1 as D (5 bases). Germline V gene sequence: CDR1 MGHRA, CDR2 YSYEKL. The V end lost 4 bases, the J end lost 4 bases, and 11 bases lay between the germline ends. This CDR3 has 15 amino acids. CDR3 sequence reads: CASSRLPGYNSPLHF. Here the CDR3 DNA reads TGCGCCAGCAGCCGCCTGCCAGGGTATAATTCACCCCTCCACTTT.

The chain links TRBV6-1 to TRBJ1-5, with D maybe TRBD1 (6 bases). Trimming removed 1 base at V and 7 bases at J, with 11 bases between. The length of the CDR3 is 14 residues. Germline V gene sequence: CDR1 MNHNS, CDR2 SASEGT. CDR3 sequence: CASSEGGRRQPQHF. The CDR3 DNA sequence: TGTGCCAGCAGTGAAGGGGGGCGCCGACAGCCCCAGCATTTT.

V and J are TRBV30 and TRBJ1-5, with 7 bases fitting TRBD1. The CDR3 loop spans 14 amino acids. Germline lookup yields CDR1 GTSNPN and CDR2 SVGIG (reference sequence). Trimming cost V 2 bases and J 6 bases; bases outside gene matches: 7. This CDR3 is CAWSWTGRGQPQHF. The CDR3 DNA reads TGTGCCTGGAGTTGGACAGGAAGAGGTCAGCCCCAGCATTTT.

The V gene is TRBV2, the J gene TRBJ2-6, with a tentative D call TRBD2 (6 bases). Trimming cost V 11 bases and J 7 bases, with 9 bases left between them. CDR1 SNHLY and CDR2 FYNNEI come from the germline V gene. The CDR3 loop spans 11 amino acids. The CDR3 nucleotides read TGTGCCGGGGGGTTCGCCAACGTCCTGACTTTC. Translated: CAGGFANVLTF.

Only one count was recorded for this clone. This chain uses TRBV2 with TRBJ2-2, with 10 bases fitting TRBD1. The CDR3 is 15 amino acids. CDR1 and CDR2 (germline): SNHLY, FYNNEI. V trimming: 4 bases; J trimming: 5 bases; junction bases outside the gene matches: 4. CDR3 sequence (DNA): TGTGCCAGCAGTGCGGGACAGGGGTGGACCGGGGAGCTGTTTTTT. It specifies CASSAGQGWTGELFF.

This rearrangement joins TRBV6-6 to TRBJ1-5, with D perhaps TRBD1 (6 bases). Trimming left V 6 bases short and J 0 bases short, with 12 bases between. Germline CDR1 reads MNHNY; CDR2 reads SVGAGI (reference sequence). The CDR3 is 15 amino acids. Here the CDR3 reads CASRGQQYSNQPQHF. The CDR3 nucleotides are TGTGCCAGCAGAGGACAGCAATATAGCAATCAGCCCCAGCATTTT.

This clone appeared a few times. The CDR3 DNA reads as TGTGCCTGGAGTCCAGTTTATGGCTACACCTTC. Translating gives CAWSPVYGYTF. The V gene is TRBV30, the J gene TRBJ1-2; D call uncertain. The V gene's germline CDR1 is GTSNPN and CDR2 SVGIG (reference sequence). Deletions cut 2 bases from V and 5 bases from J, with 6 bases between. The CDR3 consists of 11 residues.

This clone was detected a few times. The chain employs TRBV11-2 and TRBJ2-7, with no clear D. Germline V lookup: CDR1 SGHAT, CDR2 FQNNGV. The CDR3 is made up of 11 amino acids. Trimming pared 9 bases from V and 3 bases from J, leaving 9 bases between. CDR3 amino acids: CASSEDYEQYF. CDR3 coding DNA: TGTGCCAGTTCCGAGGACTACGAGCAGTACTTC.

This clone was found a few times. This chain joins TRBV6-1 and TRBJ2-7, with 14 bases aligning to TRBD2. Losses at the gene ends were 1 base for V and 7 bases for J; bases not matched to a gene: 3. Germline-derived CDR1 and CDR2 are MNHNS and SASEGT. The CDR3 covers 15 residues. The CDR3 DNA reads TGTGCCAGCAGTGAAGGGACTAGCGGGGGGTCAGAGCAGTACTTC. It codes for CASSEGTSGGSEQYF.

In nucleotides, the CDR3 is TGCGCCAGCCAGGAAGCGGCCAATCAGCCCCAGCATTTT. Translating it yields CASQEAANQPQHF. The rearrangement joins TRBV4-1 to TRBJ1-5; no clear D gene. Deletions cut 8 bases from V and 3 bases from J, with 11 bases between. The CDR3 has 13 amino acids. CDR1 and CDR2 from the germline V gene are MGHRA and YSYEKL.

The rearrangement uses TRBV7-8 and TRBJ1-1, with 9 bases that match TRBD1. J lost 4 bases, V lost 5 bases, and 5 bases had no gene match. The germline V gene has CDR1 SGHVS and CDR2 FQNEAQ. This CDR3 is built from 14 residues. CDR3 coding DNA: TGTGCCAGCAGCCAGGACAGGGGAGTCACTGAAGCTTTCTTT. Translated, it gives CASSQDRGVTEAFF. Variable domain in full (rest from reference TRBV7-8 and TRBJ1-1): GAGVSQSPRYKVAKRGQDVALRCDPISGHVSLFWYQQALGQGPEFLTYFQNEAQLDKSGLPSDRFFAERPEGSVSTLKIQRTQQEDSAVYLCASSQDRGVTEAFFGQGTRLTVV.

The chain uses TRBV30 and TRBJ1-1; no definite D call. The CDR3 covers 13 residues. Trimming stripped 5 bases from V and 4 bases from J, with 14 bases between. Germline V gene sequence: CDR1 GTSNPN, CDR2 SVGIG (reference sequence). The CDR3 is CAWELGGTTEAFF. CDR3 DNA sequence: TGTGCCTGGGAGTTAGGAGGCACCACTGAAGCTTTCTTT.

The chain employs TRBV2 and TRBJ2-5, with 7 bases fitting TRBD1. After removal of 5 bases from V and 1 base from J, the junction contained 4 bases not matched to a gene. Germline CDR1 and CDR2: SNHLY and FYNNEI. The CDR3 loop spans 14 amino acids. This chain's CDR3 is CASSPDRAQETQYF. CDR3 sequence (DNA): TGTGCCAGCAGTCCCGACAGGGCCCAAGAGACCCAGTACTTC.

This clone was recorded a few times. This chain uses TRBV6-1 with TRBJ1-1; D is undetermined. The CDR3 is made up of 12 amino acids. Deletions cut 11 bases from V and 1 base from J, with 11 bases between. Germline assignment: CDR1 MNHNS and CDR2 SASEGT. The CDR3, as DNA: TGTGCCTCGAAACTCGGGAACACTGAAGCTTTCTTT. Residues: CASKLGNTEAFF.

CDR3 sequence (DNA): TGTGCCAGCAGGACAGGGGGTGGAGGCACCGGGGAGCTGTTTTTT. Encoded protein: CASRTGGGGTGELFF. This chain joins TRBV6-5 and TRBJ2-2; 9 bases are shared with TRBD1. The germline V gene encodes CDR1 MNHEY and CDR2 SVGAGI. This CDR3 has 15 residues. J lost 4 bases, V lost 6 bases, and 6 bases had no gene match.

Only a few counts were recorded for this clone. The V and J genes are TRBV6-1 and TRBJ1-6, with TRBD1 matching over 10 bases. This CDR3 has 16 amino acids. The germline gives CDR1 MNHNS, CDR2 SASEGT. With V trimmed by 2 bases and J by 6 bases, 4 bases remained unmatched. The CDR3 here is CASSESDRGRNSPLHF. DNA for the CDR3: TGTGCCAGCAGTGAAAGCGACAGGGGGCGTAATTCACCCCTCCACTTT.

V usage is TRBV27 and J usage is TRBJ2-2; D uncertain. The V gene lost 0 bases and the J gene lost 0 bases, with 8 bases spanning the gap. The CDR3 extends over 16 amino acids. The germline V gene has CDR1 MNHEY and CDR2 SMNVEV (reference sequence). CDR3 in amino acids: CASSLSMAANTGELFF. The CDR3 DNA follows: TGTGCCAGCAGTTTATCGATGGCAGCGAACACCGGGGAGCTGTTTTTT.

The chain uses TRBV7-2 and TRBJ2-5; 10 positions agree with TRBD2. After removal of 7 bases from V and 4 bases from J, the junction contained 3 bases not matched to a gene. The CDR3 extends over 13 amino acids. CDR1 is SGHTA and CDR2 is FQGNSA in the germline V gene. The CDR3 here is CASKIAGGETQYF. The CDR3 bases are TGTGCCAGCAAAATAGCGGGGGGAGAGACCCAGTACTTC.

The rearrangement links TRBV7-9 to TRBJ1-5; 7 bases map to TRBD1. Germline CDR1 is SEHNR and CDR2 is FQNEAQ (reference sequence). The V gene end was trimmed by 5 bases and the J gene end by 5 bases; junction bases not matched to a gene: 3. The CDR3 length is 13 residues. DNA for the CDR3: TGTGCCAGCAGCCTGGGACAGTATCAGCCCCAGCATTTT. It specifies CASSLGQYQPQHF.

This clone has a single count. J is TRBJ2-1 and V is TRBV11-3; 9 bases align to TRBD1. Germline V gene data show CDR1 as SGHNT and CDR2 as YENEEA. V dropped 5 bases and J dropped 7; count of bases not matched to a gene: 12. The CDR3 has 16 residues. CDR3 nucleotide sequence: TGTGCCAGCAGCCCTGGCTGGACAGGGGCTGGGAATGAGCAGTTCTTC. Translated: CASSPGWTGAGNEQFF.

This clone appeared a few times. This chain uses TRBV4-1 with TRBJ1-6; D is possibly TRBD1 (5 bases). The CDR3 sequence is 15 residues long. Trimming removed 7 bases at V and 4 bases at J, with 14 bases between. Germline CDR1 reads MGHRA; CDR2 reads YSYEKL. The CDR3 reads CASNPGGAYNSPLHF. The DNA for the CDR3 is TGCGCCAGCAACCCCGGAGGGGCTTATAATTCACCCCTCCACTTT.

V usage is TRBV7-2 and J usage is TRBJ2-7; the match to TRBD1 covers 8 bases. The CDR3 runs 15 residues. Germline loops: CDR1 SGHTA, CDR2 FQGNSA. V lost 0 bases and J lost 4; bases outside the gene matches: 5. The chain's CDR3 is CASSLAPGGEYEQYF. CDR3 bases: TGTGCCAGCAGCTTAGCGCCAGGGGGCGAGTACGAGCAGTACTTC.

The rearrangement links TRBV6-6 to TRBJ1-2; D is ambiguous. The germline V gene encodes CDR1 MNHNY and CDR2 SVGAGI (reference sequence). This CDR3 is 13 amino acids long. V was cut by 3 bases and J by 0 bases, with 5 bases left in between. The CDR3 sequence: CASSYTANYGYTF. The CDR3 nucleotides read TGTGCCAGCAGTTATACAGCTAACTATGGCTACACCTTC.